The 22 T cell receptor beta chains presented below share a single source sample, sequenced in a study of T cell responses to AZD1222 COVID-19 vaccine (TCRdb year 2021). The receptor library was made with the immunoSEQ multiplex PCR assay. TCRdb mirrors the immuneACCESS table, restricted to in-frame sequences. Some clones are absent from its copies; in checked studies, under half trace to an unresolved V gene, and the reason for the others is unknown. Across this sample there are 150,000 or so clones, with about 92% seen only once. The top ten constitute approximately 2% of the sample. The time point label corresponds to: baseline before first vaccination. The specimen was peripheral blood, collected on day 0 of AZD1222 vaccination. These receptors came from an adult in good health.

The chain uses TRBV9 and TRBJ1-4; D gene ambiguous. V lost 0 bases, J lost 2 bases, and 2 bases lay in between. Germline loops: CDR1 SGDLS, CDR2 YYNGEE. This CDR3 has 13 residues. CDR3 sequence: CASSVATNEKLFF. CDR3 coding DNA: TGTGCCAGCAGCGTAGCGACTAATGAAAAACTGTTTTTT.

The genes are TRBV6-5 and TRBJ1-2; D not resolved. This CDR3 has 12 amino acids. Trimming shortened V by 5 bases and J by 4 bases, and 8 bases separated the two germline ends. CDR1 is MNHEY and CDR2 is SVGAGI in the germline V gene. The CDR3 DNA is TGTGCCAGCAGTCCCCGATCCTATGGCTACACCTTC. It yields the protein CASSPRSYGYTF.

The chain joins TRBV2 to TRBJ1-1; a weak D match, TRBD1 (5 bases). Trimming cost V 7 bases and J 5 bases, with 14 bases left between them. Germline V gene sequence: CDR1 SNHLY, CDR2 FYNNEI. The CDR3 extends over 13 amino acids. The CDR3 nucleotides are TGTGCCAGCATTGGGACGGGTTATACTGAAGCTTTCTTT. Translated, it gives CASIGTGYTEAFF.

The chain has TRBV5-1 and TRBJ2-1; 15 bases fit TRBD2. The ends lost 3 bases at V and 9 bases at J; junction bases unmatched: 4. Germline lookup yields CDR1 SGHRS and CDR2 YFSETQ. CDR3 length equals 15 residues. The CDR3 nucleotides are TGCGCCAGCAGCTGGACTAGCGGGAGGGCCGTTGAGCAGTTCTTC. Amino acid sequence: CASSWTSGRAVEQFF.

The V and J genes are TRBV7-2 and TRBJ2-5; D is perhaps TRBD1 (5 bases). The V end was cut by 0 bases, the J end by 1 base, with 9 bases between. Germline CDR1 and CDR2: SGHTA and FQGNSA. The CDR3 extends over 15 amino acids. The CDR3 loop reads CASSLALGVQETQYF. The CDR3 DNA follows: TGTGCCAGCAGCTTAGCGCTAGGGGTCCAAGAGACCCAGTACTTC. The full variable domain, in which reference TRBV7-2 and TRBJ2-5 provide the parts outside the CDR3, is GAGVSQSPSNKVTEKGKDVELRCDPISGHTALYWYRQSLGQGLEFLIYFQGNSAPDKSGLPSDRFSAERTGGSVSTLTIQRTQQEDSAVYLCASSLALGVQETQYFGPGTRLLVL.

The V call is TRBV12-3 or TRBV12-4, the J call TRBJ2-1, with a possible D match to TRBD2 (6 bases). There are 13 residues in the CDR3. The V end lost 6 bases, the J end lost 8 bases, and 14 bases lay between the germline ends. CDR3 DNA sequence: TGTGCCAGCAGCCGAGGCGGGGTCGATGAGCAGTTCTTC. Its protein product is CASSRGGVDEQFF.

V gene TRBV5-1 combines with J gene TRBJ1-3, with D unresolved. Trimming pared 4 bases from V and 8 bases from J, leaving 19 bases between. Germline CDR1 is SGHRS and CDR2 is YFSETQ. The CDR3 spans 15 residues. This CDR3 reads CASSPEGASFDTIYF. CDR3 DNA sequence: TGCGCCAGCAGCCCTGAGGGCGCTTCGTTTGACACCATATATTTT.

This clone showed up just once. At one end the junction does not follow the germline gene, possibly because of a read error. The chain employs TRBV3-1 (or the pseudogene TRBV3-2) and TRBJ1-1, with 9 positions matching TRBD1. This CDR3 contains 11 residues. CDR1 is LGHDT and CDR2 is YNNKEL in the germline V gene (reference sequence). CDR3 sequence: CASSRGQGILF. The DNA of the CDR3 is TGTGCCAGCAGCCGTGGACAGGGGATCCTCTTT.

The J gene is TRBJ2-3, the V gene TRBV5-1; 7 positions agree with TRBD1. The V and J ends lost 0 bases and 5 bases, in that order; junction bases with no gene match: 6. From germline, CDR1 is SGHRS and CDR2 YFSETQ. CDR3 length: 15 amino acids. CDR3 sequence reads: CASSLGQGKEDTQYF. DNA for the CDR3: TGCGCCAGCAGCTTGGGACAGGGAAAAGAAGATACGCAGTATTTT.

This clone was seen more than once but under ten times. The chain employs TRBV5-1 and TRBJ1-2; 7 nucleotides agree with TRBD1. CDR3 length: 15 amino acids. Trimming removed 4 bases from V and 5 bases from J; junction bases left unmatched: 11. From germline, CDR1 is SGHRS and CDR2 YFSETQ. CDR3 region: CASSPIETGSYGYTF. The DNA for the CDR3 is TGCGCCAGCAGCCCGATTGAGACAGGGTCTTATGGCTACACCTTC.

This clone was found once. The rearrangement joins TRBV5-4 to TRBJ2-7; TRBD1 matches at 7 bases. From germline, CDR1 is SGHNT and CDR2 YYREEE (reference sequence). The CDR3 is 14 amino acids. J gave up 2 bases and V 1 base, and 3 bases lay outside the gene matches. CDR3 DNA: TGTGCCAGCAGCTTGCATACAGGGGCCTACGAGCAGTACTTC. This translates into CASSLHTGAYEQYF.

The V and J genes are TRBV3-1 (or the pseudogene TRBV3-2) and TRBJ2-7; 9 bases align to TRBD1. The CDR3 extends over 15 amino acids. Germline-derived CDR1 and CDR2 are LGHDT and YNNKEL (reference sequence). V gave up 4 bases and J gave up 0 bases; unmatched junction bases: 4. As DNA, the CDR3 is TGTGCCAGCAGCCGAGACAGGGGGAGCTCCTACGAGCAGTACTTC. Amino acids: CASSRDRGSSYEQYF.

Here the CDR3 DNA reads TGTGCCAGCAGCTTAGCTGACATCTCAGCTTTCTTT. Protein sequence: CASSLADISAFF. The chain links TRBV7-9 to TRBJ1-1, with D unclear. Germline assignment: CDR1 SEHNR and CDR2 FQNEAQ (reference sequence). CDR3 length equals 12 residues. V lost 0 bases, J lost 10 bases, and 9 bases lay in between.

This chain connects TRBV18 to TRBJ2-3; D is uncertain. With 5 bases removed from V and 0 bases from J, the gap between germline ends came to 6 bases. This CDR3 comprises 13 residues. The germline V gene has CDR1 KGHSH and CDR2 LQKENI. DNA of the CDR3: TGTGCCAGCTCATCTCTAAGCACAGATACGCAGTATTTT. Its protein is CASSSLSTDTQYF.

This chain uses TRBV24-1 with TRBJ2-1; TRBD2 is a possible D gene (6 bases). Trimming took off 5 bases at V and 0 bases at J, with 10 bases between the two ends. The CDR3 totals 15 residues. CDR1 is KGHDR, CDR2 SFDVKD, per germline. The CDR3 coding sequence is TGTGCCACCAGTGCCGCCGGGGGCTCCTACAATGAGCAGTTCTTC. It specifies CATSAAGGSYNEQFF.

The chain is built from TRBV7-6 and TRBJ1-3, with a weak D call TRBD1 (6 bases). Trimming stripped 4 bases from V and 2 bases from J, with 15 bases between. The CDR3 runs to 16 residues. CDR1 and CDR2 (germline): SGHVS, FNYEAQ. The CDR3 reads CASSSRPTGAGNTIYF. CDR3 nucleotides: TGTGCCAGCAGCTCAAGGCCGACAGGAGCTGGAAACACCATATATTTT.

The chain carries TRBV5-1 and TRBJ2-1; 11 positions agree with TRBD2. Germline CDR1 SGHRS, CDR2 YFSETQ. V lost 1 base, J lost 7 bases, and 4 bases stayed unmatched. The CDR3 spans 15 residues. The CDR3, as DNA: TGCGCCAGCAGCTTGACTAGCGGGGGTTTTAATGAGCAGTTCTTC. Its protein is CASSLTSGGFNEQFF.

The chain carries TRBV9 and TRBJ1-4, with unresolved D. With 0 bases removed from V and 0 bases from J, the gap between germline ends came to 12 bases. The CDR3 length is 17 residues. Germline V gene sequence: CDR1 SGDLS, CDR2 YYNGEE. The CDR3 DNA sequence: TGTGCCAGCAGCGTAGCGGGGAGTCAGGCAACTAATGAAAAACTGTTTTTT. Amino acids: CASSVAGSQATNEKLFF.

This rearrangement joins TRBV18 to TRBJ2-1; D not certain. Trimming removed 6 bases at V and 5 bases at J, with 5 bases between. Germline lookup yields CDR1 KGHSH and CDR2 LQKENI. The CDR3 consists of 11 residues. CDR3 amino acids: CASSRNNEQFF. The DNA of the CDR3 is TGTGCCAGCTCTAGGAACAATGAGCAGTTCTTC. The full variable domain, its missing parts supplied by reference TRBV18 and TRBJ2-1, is NAGVMQNPRHLVRRRGQEARLRCSPMKGHSHVYWYRQLPEEGLKFMVYLQKENIIDESGMPKERFSAEFPKEGPSILRIQQVVRGDSAAYFCASSRNNEQFFGPGTRLTVL.

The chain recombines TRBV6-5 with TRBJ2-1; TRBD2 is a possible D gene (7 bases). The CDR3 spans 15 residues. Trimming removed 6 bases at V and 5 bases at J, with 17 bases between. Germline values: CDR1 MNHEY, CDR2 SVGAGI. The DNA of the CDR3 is TGTGCCAGCAGCCTCTTAAGGGGGGGTCACAATGAGCAGTTCTTC. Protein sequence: CASSLLRGGHNEQFF.

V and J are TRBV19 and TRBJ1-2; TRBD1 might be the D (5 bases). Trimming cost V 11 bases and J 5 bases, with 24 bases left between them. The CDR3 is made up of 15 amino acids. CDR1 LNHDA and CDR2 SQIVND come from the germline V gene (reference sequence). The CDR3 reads CASRGTQGIGYGYTF. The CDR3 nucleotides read TGTGCCTCCCGGGGGACCCAGGGAATAGGGTATGGCTACACCTTC.

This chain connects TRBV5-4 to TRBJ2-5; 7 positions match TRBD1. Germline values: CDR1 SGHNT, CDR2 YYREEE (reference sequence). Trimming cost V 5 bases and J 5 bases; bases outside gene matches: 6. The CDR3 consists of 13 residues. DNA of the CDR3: TGTGCCAGCAGGACCCAACAGGGGGAGACCCAGTACTTC. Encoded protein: CASRTQQGETQYF. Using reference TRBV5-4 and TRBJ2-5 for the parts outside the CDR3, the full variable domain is ETGVTQSPTHLIKTRGQQVTLRCSSQSGHNTVSWYQQALGQGPQFIFQYYREEENGRGNFPPRFSGLQFPNYSSELNVNALELDDSALYLCASRTQQGETQYFGPGTRLLVL.